This is a list of T cell receptor beta chains from one sample in a study of long-term antiretroviral therapy in people with HIV. Sequencing used immunoSEQ multiplex PCR; TCRdb keeps in-frame clones, though not all of them. The table records 29,000 or so clones, almost 95% of them present only once. The sample consisted of unsorted PBMCs, taken around 7.4 years after starting antiretroviral therapy. These receptors originate from a man aged 50-59 years with HIV. The conserved cysteine and the conserved F or W are not part of the CDR3 here. The order of the fields is J gene, V gene, CDR3 protein.

J gene: TRBJ2-7; V gene: TRBV5-1; CDR3 protein: ASSFGGAVYEQY
J gene: TRBJ2-3; V gene: TRBV7-2; CDR3 protein: ASSQGLAGGPYTQY
J gene: TRBJ1-5; V gene: TRBV4-3; CDR3 protein: ASSQDFRGRQPQH
J gene: TRBJ2-7; V gene: TRBV2; CDR3 protein: ASSGGSSYEQY
J gene: TRBJ2-1; V gene: TRBV7-2; CDR3 protein: ASSFTSGGGREQF
J gene: TRBJ1-4; V gene: TRBV7-2; CDR3 protein: ASTQGAGGIEKLF
J gene: TRBJ1-4; V gene: TRBV7-2; CDR3 protein: ASSSGVGATNEKLF
J gene: TRBJ2-1; V gene: TRBV6-1; CDR3 protein: ASSDRAYNEQF
J gene: TRBJ1-2; V gene: TRBV9; CDR3 protein: ASSPYRSYGYT
J gene: TRBJ2-7; V gene: TRBV7-2; CDR3 protein: ASRNLAGGPYEQY
J gene: TRBJ2-3; V gene: TRBV4-3; CDR3 protein: ASSHPGLAGGRDTQY
J gene: TRBJ1-2; V gene: TRBV11-2; CDR3 protein: ASSLIGILNYGYT
J gene: TRBJ2-3; V gene: TRBV11-1; CDR3 protein: ASSLGTSGDTQY
J gene: TRBJ2-4; V gene: TRBV19; CDR3 protein: ASSPQDRLAKNIQY
J gene: TRBJ2-3; V gene: TRBV7-8; CDR3 protein: ASSGAGGRDTQY
J gene: TRBJ1-4; V gene: TRBV5-8; CDR3 protein: ASGNSATNEKLF
J gene: TRBJ2-7; V gene: TRBV30; CDR3 protein: AWSVPGANYEQY
J gene: TRBJ1-1; V gene: TRBV19; CDR3 protein: ASSWETEAF
J gene: TRBJ1-1; V gene: TRBV4-1; CDR3 protein: ASSLKQGQSTEAF
J gene: TRBJ2-7; V gene: TRBV5-1; CDR3 protein: ASNLRTDPNYEQY
J gene: TRBJ2-1; V gene: TRBV7-8; CDR3 protein: ASSLLAGANSYNEQF
J gene: TRBJ2-1; V gene: TRBV7-3; CDR3 protein: ASSLTGGNEQF
J gene: TRBJ2-7; V gene: TRBV28; CDR3 protein: ASRRGQGAYEQY
J gene: TRBJ2-3; V gene: TRBV6-5; CDR3 protein: ASSYSTGQGADTQY
J gene: TRBJ1-6; V gene: TRBV30; CDR3 protein: AWSRQDNSPLH
J gene: TRBJ1-2; V gene: TRBV30; CDR3 protein: AWSVRSGAGYYGYT
J gene: TRBJ1-1; V gene: TRBV19; CDR3 protein: ASSGDGNTEAF
J gene: TRBJ1-6; V gene: TRBV11-2; CDR3 protein: ASSLVLGSPPLH
J gene: TRBJ2-3; V gene: TRBV11-2; CDR3 protein: ASSPVPTGGTQY
J gene: TRBJ2-3; V gene: TRBV29-1; CDR3 protein: SVESGAGTDTQY
J gene: TRBJ1-1; V gene: TRBV5-3; CDR3 protein: AGGVRIRDREGNTEAF
J gene: TRBJ1-3; V gene: TRBV12-5; CDR3 protein: ASGLVPGVAGNTIY
J gene: TRBJ1-2; V gene: TRBV10-3; CDR3 protein: AIRASTRPPNYGYT
J gene: TRBJ2-5; V gene: TRBV27; CDR3 protein: ASSLSSGGGRETQY
J gene: TRBJ1-4; V gene: TRBV5-1; CDR3 protein: ASSTGTGGEKLF
J gene: TRBJ2-4; V gene: TRBV11-2; CDR3 protein: ASSFRLLGNIQY
J gene: TRBJ1-2; V gene: TRBV10-2; CDR3 protein: ASSGSTGDGYT
J gene: TRBJ2-3; V gene: TRBV5-6; CDR3 protein: ASSLVSTSHTQY
J gene: TRBJ1-2; V gene: TRBV29-1; CDR3 protein: SVLADRPGYGYT
J gene: TRBJ1-4; V gene: TRBV7-2; CDR3 protein: ASSFGGATNEKLF
J gene: TRBJ2-7; V gene: TRBV6-5; CDR3 protein: ASSYQGRMVDEQY
J gene: TRBJ1-1; V gene: TRBV19; CDR3 protein: ASSIDHGGQNTEAF
J gene: TRBJ2-7; V gene: TRBV7-2; CDR3 protein: ASSSQGTSGGHYEQY